This T cell receptor beta chain was sequenced during a study of T cell responses to AZD1222 COVID-19 vaccine. Study-level results: White British people made up most donors, females outnumbered males, and clonal diversity was possibly underestimated.

Some clones are missing from TCRdb's copy, which holds only in-frame ones; the method was immunoSEQ multiplex PCR. The sample records about 97,000 clones, around 84% being singletons. CDR1 is SGHAT, CDR2 FQDESV, per germline (reference sequence). This CDR3 has 15 amino acids. Trimming at V came to 4 bases and at J to 4 bases, leaving 7 bases not matched to a gene. About this clone itself: Its antigen is unidentified.

This receptor was obtained from an adult in good health. This rearrangement joins TRBV11-1 to TRBJ2-5; 9 nucleotides line up with TRBD2. The source material was peripheral blood, sampled on day 0 of AZD1222 vaccination. The CDR3 DNA reads as TGTGCCAGCAGCTCTTGGACTAGCGAGGGAGAGACCCAGTACTTC. This translates into CASSSWTSEGETQYF.